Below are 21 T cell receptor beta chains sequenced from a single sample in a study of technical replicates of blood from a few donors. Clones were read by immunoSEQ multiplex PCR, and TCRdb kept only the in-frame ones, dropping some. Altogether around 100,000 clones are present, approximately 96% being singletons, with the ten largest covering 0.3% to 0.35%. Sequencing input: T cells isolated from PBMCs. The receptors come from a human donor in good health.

CDR3 amino acids: CASNARRNEKLFF. The CDR3 DNA reads TGTGCCAGCAACGCGAGGAGAAATGAAAAACTGTTTTTT. This chain connects TRBV21-1 to TRBJ1-4. TRBV21-1 is a pseudogene. This CDR3 contains 13 residues.

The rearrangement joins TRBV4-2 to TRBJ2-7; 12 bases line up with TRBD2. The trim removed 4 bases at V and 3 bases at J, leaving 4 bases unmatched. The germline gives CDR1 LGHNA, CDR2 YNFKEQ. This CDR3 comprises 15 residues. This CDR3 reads CASSLGLAGNYEQYF. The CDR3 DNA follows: TGTGCCAGCAGCCTAGGACTAGCGGGAAACTACGAGCAGTACTTC.

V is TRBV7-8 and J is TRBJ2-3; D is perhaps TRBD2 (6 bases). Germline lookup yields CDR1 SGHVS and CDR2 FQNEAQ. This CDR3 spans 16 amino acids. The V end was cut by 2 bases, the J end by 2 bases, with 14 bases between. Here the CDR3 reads CASSLKGGGFTDTQYF. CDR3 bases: TGTGCCAGCAGCTTAAAAGGCGGAGGGTTCACAGATACGCAGTATTTT.

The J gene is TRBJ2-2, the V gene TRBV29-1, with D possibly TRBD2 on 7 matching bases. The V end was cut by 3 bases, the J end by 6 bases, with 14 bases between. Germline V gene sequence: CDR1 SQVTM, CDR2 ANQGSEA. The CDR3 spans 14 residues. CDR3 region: CSVEGGGAPGELFF. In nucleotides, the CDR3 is TGCAGCGTTGAGGGGGGGGGCGCGCCCGGGGAGCTGTTTTTT.

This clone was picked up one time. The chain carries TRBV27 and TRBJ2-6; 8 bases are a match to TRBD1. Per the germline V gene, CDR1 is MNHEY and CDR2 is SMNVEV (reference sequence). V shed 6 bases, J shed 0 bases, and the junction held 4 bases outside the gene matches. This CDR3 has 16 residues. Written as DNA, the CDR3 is TGTGCCAGCAGCCGGGACAGGTACTCTGGGGCCAACGTCCTGACTTTC. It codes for CASSRDRYSGANVLTF. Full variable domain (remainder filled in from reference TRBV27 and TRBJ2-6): EAQVTQNPRYLITVTGKKLTVTCSQNMNHEYMSWYRQDPGLGLRQIYYSMNVEVTDKGDVPEGYKVSRKEKRNFPLILESPSPNQTSLYFCASSRDRYSGANVLTFGAGSRLTVL.

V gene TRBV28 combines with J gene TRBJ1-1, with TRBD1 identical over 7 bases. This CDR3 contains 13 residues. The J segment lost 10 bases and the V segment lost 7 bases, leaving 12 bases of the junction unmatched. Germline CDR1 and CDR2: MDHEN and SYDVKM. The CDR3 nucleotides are TGTGCCAGCACCATACAGGGGTTAAGAGCAGCTTTCTTT. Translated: CASTIQGLRAAFF.

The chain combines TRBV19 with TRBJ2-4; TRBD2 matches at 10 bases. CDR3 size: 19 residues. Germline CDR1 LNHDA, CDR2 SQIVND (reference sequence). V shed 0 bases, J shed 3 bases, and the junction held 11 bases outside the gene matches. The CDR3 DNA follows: TGTGCCAGTAGTATAGATCTAGCGGGAGCTAGTAGGGGCAAAAACATTCAGTACTTC. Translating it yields CASSIDLAGASRGKNIQYF. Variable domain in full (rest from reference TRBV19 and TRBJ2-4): DGGITQSPKYLFRKEGQNVTLSCEQNLNHDAMYWYRQDPGQGLRLIYYSQIVNDFQKGDIAEGYSVSREKKESFPLTVTSAQKNPTAFYLCASSIDLAGASRGKNIQYFGAGTRLSVL.

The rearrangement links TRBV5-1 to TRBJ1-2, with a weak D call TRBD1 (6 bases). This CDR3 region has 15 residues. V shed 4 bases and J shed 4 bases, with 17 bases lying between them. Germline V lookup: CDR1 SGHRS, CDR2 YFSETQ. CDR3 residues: CASSPGTPELYGYTF. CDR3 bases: TGCGCCAGCAGCCCCGGGACACCCGAACTCTATGGCTACACCTTC.

CDR3 DNA sequence: TGTGCCAGCATTCCTCCGGGACAGGGTATCCTCGACAACTCCTACGAGCAGTACTTC. This gives the protein CASIPPGQGILDNSYEQYF. This chain connects TRBV28 to TRBJ2-7; 9 bases match TRBD1. Germline-derived CDR1 and CDR2 are MDHEN and SYDVKM. The CDR3 loop spans 19 amino acids. Trimming removed 7 bases from V and 0 bases from J; junction bases left unmatched: 19.

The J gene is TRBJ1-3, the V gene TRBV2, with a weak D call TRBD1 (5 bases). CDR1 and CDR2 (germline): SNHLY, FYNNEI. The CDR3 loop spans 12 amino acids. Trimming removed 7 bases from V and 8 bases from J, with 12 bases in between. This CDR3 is CASKAGRDTIYF. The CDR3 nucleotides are TGTGCCAGCAAAGCGGGACGAGACACCATATATTTT.

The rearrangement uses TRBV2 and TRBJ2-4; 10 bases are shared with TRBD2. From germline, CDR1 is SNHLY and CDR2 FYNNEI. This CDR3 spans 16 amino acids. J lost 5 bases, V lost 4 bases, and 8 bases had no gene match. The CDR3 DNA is TGTGCCAGCAGTGTGGGGTTTAGCGGGAGGCAAAACATTCAGTACTTC. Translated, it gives CASSVGFSGRQNIQYF.

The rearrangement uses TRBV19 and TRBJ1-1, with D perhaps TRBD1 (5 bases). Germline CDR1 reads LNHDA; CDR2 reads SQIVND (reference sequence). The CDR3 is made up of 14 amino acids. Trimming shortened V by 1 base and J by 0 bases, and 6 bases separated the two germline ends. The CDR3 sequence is CASSIGRVNTEAFF. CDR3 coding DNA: TGTGCCAGTAGTATAGGCAGGGTGAACACTGAAGCTTTCTTT. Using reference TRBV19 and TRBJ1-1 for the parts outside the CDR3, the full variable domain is DGGITQSPKYLFRKEGQNVTLSCEQNLNHDAMYWYRQDPGQGLRLIYYSQIVNDFQKGDIAEGYSVSREKKESFPLTVTSAQKNPTAFYLCASSIGRVNTEAFFGQGTRLTVV.

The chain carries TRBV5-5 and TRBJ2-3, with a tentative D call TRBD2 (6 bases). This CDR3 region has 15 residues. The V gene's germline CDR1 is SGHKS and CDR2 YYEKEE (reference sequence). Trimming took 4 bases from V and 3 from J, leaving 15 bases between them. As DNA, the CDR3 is TGTGCCAGCAGCATGACTAGTGGGCGAACAGATACGCAGTATTTT. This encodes CASSMTSGRTDTQYF. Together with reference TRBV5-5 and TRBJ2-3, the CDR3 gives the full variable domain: DAGVTQSPTHLIKTRGQQVTLRCSPISGHKSVSWYQQVLGQGPQFIFQYYEKEERGRGNFPDRFSARQFPNYSSELNVNALLLGDSALYLCASSMTSGRTDTQYFGPGTRLTVL.

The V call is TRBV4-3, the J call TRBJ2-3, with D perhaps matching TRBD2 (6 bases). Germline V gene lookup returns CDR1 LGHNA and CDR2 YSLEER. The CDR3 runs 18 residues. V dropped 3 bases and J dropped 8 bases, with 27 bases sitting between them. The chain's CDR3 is CASSHITGRDSALGTQYF. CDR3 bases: TGCGCCAGCAGCCACATCACTGGCCGGGACTCTGCACTCGGTACGCAGTATTTT.

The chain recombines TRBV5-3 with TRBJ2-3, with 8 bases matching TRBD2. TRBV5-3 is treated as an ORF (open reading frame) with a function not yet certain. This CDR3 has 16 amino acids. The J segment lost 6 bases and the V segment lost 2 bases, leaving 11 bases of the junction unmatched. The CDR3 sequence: CARSFCLAGPGDTQYF. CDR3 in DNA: TGTGCCAGAAGCTTTTGCCTAGCGGGCCCCGGGGATACGCAGTATTTT.

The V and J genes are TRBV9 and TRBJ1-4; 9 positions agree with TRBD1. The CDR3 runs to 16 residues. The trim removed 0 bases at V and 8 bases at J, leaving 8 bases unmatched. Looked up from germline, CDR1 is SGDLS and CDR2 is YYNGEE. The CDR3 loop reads CASSVGVRDREEKLFF. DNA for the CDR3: TGTGCCAGCAGCGTAGGGGTTCGGGACAGGGAAGAAAAACTGTTTTTT.

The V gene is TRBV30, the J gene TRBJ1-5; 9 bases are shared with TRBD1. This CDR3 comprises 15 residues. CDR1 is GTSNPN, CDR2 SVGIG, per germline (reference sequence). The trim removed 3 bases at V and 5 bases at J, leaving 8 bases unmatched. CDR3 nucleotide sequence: TGTGCCTGGAGCGGGGACAGGGAGTACGATCAGCCCCAGCATTTT. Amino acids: CAWSGDREYDQPQHF.

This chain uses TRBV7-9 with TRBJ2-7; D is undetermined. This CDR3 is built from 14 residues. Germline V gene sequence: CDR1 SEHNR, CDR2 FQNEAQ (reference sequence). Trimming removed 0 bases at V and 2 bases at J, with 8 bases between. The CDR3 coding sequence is TGTGCCAGCAGCTTAGCCCACTTCCCCTACGAGCAGTACTTC. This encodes CASSLAHFPYEQYF.

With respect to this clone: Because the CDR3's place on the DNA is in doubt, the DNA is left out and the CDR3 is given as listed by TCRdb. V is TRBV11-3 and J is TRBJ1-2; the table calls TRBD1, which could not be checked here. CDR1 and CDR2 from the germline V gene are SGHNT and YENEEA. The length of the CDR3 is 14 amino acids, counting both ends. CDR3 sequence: CASSFALGTGAFTF.

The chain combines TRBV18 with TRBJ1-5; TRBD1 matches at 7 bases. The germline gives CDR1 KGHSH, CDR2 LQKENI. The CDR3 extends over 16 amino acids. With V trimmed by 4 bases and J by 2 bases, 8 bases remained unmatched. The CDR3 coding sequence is TGTGCCAGCTCACTTAAAGGGGGCGCGGGCAATCAGCCCCAGCATTTT. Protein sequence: CASSLKGGAGNQPQHF.

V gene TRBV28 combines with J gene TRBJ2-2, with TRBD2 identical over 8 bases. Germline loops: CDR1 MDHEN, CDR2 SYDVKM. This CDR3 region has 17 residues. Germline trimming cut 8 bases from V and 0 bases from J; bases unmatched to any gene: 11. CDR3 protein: CASVELAGTANTGELFF. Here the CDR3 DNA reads TGTGCCAGCGTAGAATTAGCGGGAACCGCGAACACCGGGGAGCTGTTTTTT.